This TCR beta chain is drawn from a study of cytomegalovirus exposure and HLA in healthy donors. The CDR3 covers 15 residues. Germline loops: CDR1 SQVTM, CDR2 ANQGSEA. With V trimmed by 3 bases and J by 4 bases, 10 bases remained unmatched. Concerning this clone itself: Its antigen is as yet unknown.

PCR primers comprised 60 Vbeta and 13 Jbeta primers. Per the original methods: Counted up in a later analysis, unique TCR beta chains came to about 83 million, with about 10 million shared. The repertoire was sequenced with immunoSEQ multiplex PCR; TCRdb's copy has only in-frame clones and lacks some. Clonal size and the V and J genes are those of that table, whereas D and trimming came from the DNA. The table shows 150,000 to 200,000 clones, with 84% occurring only once. The study, taken as a whole, reports: There were under 200 TCR beta chains listed as cytomegalovirus-associated. Sequencing depth roughly uniform across donors was assumed in presence/absence analyses.

The sample taken for sequencing was PBMCs. This chain uses TRBV29-1 with TRBJ1-1; 8 bases align to TRBD1. This clonotype was sampled from a girl aged 10-17 years in good health and CMV-seropositive. The CDR3 DNA reads as TGCAGCGTTGAGCGTAGTGGGACAGGTTCCACTGAAGCTTTCTTT. It is translated as CSVERSGTGSTEAFF.